The 9 T cell receptor beta chains presented below share a single source sample, sequenced in a study of blood T cell repertoires in COVID-19. This table comes from immunoSEQ multiplex PCR, and its TCRdb copy is limited to in-frame clones, with some not included. Of about 240,000 clones in the sample, around 83% were seen once. The sequenced sample consisted of peripheral blood. Receptors originate from a woman in her sixties or seventies with active or convalescent COVID-19.

This clone was seen a single time. The chain combines TRBV6-5 with TRBJ2-5, with 7 bases identical to TRBD1. After removal of 5 bases from V and 3 bases from J, the junction contained 9 bases not matched to a gene. Germline values: CDR1 MNHEY, CDR2 SVGAGI. The CDR3 is 15 amino acids. DNA of the CDR3: TGTGCCAGCAGTCCGGACAGGCCTCCGGAAGAGACCCAGTACTTC. This codes for CASSPDRPPEETQYF.

The chain is built from TRBV10-3 and TRBJ2-2, with 7 bases that match TRBD1. This CDR3 comprises 14 residues. Trimming removed 4 bases from V and 1 base from J; junction bases left unmatched: 0. The germline gives CDR1 ENHRY, CDR2 SYGVKD. The CDR3 region is CAISGTGNTGELFF. For the CDR3, the DNA is TGTGCCATCAGTGGGACAGGGAACACCGGGGAGCTGTTTTTT.

J is TRBJ2-2 and V is TRBV2, with TRBD2 matching over 12 bases. CDR3 length equals 17 residues. With 3 bases clipped from V and 6 bases from J, the junction kept 8 bases outside the gene matches. Germline V gene data show CDR1 as SNHLY and CDR2 as FYNNEI. CDR3 sequence: CASSDYRLAGAPGELFF. The CDR3 nucleotides read TGTGCCAGCAGTGATTACCGACTAGCGGGGGCCCCCGGGGAGCTGTTTTTT.

The chain combines TRBV11-2 with TRBJ1-3, with D possibly being TRBD1 (6 bases). The CDR3 is 15 residues long. CDR1 and CDR2 from the germline V gene are SGHAT and FQNNGV. V was pared by 3 bases and J by 0 bases, with 9 bases between. CDR3: CASSFWGLSGNTIYF. The CDR3 DNA reads TGTGCCAGCAGCTTCTGGGGGCTCTCTGGAAACACCATATATTTT.

The rearrangement links TRBV6-5 to TRBJ1-6; the D is unclear. Trimming removed 6 bases at V and 3 bases at J, with 12 bases between. CDR3 length: 15 residues. Germline CDR1 reads MNHEY; CDR2 reads SVGAGI. The CDR3 coding sequence is TGTGCCAGCAGATTGGCCCCTCACTATAATTCACCCCTCCACTTT. It translates to CASRLAPHYNSPLHF.

This chain links TRBV18 with TRBJ2-7, with no clear D. CDR3 size: 15 residues. From germline, CDR1 is KGHSH and CDR2 LQKENI. Trimming took 2 bases from V and 3 from J, leaving 14 bases between them. The CDR3 sequence is CASSPSPLEIYEQYF. CDR3 in DNA: TGTGCCAGCTCACCATCCCCCCTAGAAATCTACGAGCAGTACTTC.

This chain links TRBV7-2 with TRBJ2-7; D may be TRBD2 (6 bases). The CDR3 is made up of 14 amino acids. The germline V and J ends were trimmed by 5 bases and 2 bases, with 13 bases remaining between them. Germline lookup yields CDR1 SGHTA and CDR2 FQGNSA. The CDR3 region is CASSPVEGAYEQYF. The DNA for the CDR3 is TGTGCCAGCAGCCCAGTGGAGGGAGCCTACGAGCAGTACTTC.

The gene calls are TRBV2 and TRBJ1-3; possible D gene TRBD1, 5 bases. With 0 bases removed from V and 7 bases from J, the gap between germline ends came to 13 bases. CDR1 is SNHLY and CDR2 is FYNNEI in the germline V gene. CDR3 length equals 15 residues. The CDR3 DNA reads as TGTGCCAGCAGTGAAGCTCAGGGTACTCGGAACACCATATATTTT. It yields the protein CASSEAQGTRNTIYF.

In nucleotides, the CDR3 is TGTGCCAGCAGCGTAGAGGGGGGGCGAACAGATACGCAGTATTTT. As protein: CASSVEGGRTDTQYF. This chain links TRBV9 with TRBJ2-3; possibly TRBD2 for D (7 bases). V gave up 0 bases and J gave up 3 bases, with 11 bases separating them. The CDR3 covers 15 residues. Per the germline V gene, CDR1 is SGDLS and CDR2 is YYNGEE.